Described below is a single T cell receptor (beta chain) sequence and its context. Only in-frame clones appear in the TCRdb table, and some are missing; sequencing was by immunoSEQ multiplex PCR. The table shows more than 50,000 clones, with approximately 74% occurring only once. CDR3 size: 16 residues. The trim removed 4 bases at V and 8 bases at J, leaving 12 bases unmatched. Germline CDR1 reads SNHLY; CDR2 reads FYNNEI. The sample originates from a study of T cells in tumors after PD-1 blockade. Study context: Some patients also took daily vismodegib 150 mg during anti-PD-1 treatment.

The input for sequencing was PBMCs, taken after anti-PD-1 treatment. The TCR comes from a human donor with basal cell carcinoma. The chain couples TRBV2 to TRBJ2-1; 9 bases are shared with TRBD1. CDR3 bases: TGTGCCAGCAGTGGACAGGGGGTGATTATTGGTGATGAGCAGTTCTTC. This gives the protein CASSGQGVIIGDEQFF.